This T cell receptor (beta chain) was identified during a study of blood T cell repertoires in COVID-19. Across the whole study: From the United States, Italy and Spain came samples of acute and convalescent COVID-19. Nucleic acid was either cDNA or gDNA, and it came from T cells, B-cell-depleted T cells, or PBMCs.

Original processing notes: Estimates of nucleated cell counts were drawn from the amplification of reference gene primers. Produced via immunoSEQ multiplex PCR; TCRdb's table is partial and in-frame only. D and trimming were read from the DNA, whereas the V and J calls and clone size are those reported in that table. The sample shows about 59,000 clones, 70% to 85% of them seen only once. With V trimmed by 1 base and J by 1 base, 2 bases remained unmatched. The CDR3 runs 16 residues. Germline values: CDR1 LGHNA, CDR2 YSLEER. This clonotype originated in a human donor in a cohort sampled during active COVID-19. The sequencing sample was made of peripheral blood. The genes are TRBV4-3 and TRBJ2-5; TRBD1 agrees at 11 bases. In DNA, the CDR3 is TGCGCCAGCAGCCAAGGTGGGACAGGGGGCCAAGAGACCCAGTACTTC. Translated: CASSQGGTGGQETQYF.